This T cell receptor (beta chain) was identified in a study of shared clonotypes between healthy human individuals. Terminally differentiated effector memory CD45RA+ cells were excluded by CCR7 positive selection of CD45RO-negative cells. Germline V gene sequence: CDR1 MNHEY, CDR2 SMNVEV (reference sequence). Trimming pared 7 bases from V and 5 bases from J, leaving 17 bases between. CDR3 size: 14 residues. General study findings and limits: Limitation of the genetic and exposure-history diversity represented came from the few donors. Clonotypes that were shared across a handful of donors made up 4.5% to 5% of naive CD4 clonotypes.

Comment on this clone: What it binds is unknown.

Running of the assay took place at deep level. Profiling relied on immunoSEQ multiplex PCR, and the TCRdb table lists in-frame clones only, not all of them. The sample has 1.5 million to 2.5 million clones, approximately 94% seen once. This sequence was found in a man aged 18 to 29 in good health. V gene TRBV27 combines with J gene TRBJ1-1, with TRBD1 as a possible D gene (6 bases). Sequenced material: naive CD8+ T cells sorted from blood. The CDR3 sequence is CASNVRGGRTEAFF. The CDR3 nucleotides read TGTGCCAGCAACGTCCGGGGGGGCAGGACTGAAGCTTTCTTT.